This record looks at one TCR beta chain sequence and its context. The data were taken from a study of CD8 T cells in ankylosing spondylitis. TCRdb processed the 5' RACE reads anew with MiXCR; each CDR3 protein has one entry. The table lists 120,000 to 150,000 distinct CDR3 sequences, 7.5% to 9.5% of them singletons. V shed 11 bases and J 2 bases; nucleotides not matched to a gene: 11. The CDR3 totals 15 residues. Germline V gene data show CDR1 as SNHLY and CDR2 as FYNNEI. Sequenced input: synovial fluid, either unsorted or a sorted T cell fraction (not recorded which). The V call is TRBV2, the J call TRBJ2-2; 7 bases match TRBD1. The receptor was derived from a male donor with ankylosing spondylitis. The CDR3 here is CAFNKRTGNTGELFF. For the CDR3, the DNA is TGTGCCTTCAACAAGAGGACAGGAAACACCGGGGAGCTGTTTTTT.